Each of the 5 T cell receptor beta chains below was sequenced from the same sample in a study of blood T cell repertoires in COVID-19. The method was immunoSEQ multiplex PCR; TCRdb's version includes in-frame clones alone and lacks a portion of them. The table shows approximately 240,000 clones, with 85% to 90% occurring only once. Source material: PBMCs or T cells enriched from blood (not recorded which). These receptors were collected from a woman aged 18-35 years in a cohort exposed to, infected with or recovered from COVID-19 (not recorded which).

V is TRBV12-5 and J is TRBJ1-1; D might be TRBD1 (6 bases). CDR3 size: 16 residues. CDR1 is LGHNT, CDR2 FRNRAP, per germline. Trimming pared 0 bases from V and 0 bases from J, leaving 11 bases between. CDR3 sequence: CASGLVRQGMNTEAFF. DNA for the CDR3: TGTGCTAGTGGTTTGGTACGGCAGGGGATGAACACTGAAGCTTTCTTT.

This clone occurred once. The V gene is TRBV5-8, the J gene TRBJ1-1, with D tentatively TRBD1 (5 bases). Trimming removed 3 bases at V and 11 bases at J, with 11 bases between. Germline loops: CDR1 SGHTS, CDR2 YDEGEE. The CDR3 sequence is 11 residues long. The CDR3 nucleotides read TGTGCCAGCAGCTGGGGGGGTACGGCTTTCTTT. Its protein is CASSWGGTAFF.

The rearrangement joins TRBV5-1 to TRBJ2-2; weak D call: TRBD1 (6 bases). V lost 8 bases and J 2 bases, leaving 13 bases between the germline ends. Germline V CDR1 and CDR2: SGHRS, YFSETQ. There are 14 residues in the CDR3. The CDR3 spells CASSGTHNTGELFF. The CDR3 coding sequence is TGCGCCAGTTCCGGGACACATAACACCGGGGAGCTGTTTTTT.

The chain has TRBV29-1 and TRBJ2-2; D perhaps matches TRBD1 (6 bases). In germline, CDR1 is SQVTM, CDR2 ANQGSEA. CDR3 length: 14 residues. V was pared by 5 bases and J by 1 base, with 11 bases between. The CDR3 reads CSVSATGNTGELFF. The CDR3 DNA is TGCAGCGTTTCGGCGACAGGGAACACCGGGGAGCTGTTTTTT.

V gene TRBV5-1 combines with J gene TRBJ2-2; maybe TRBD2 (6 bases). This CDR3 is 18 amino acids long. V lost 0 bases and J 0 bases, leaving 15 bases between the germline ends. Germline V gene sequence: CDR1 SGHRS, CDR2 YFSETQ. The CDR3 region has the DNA TGCGCCAGCAGCTTGGGTGAGACTAGTCCCCCGAACACCGGGGAGCTGTTTTTT. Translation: CASSLGETSPPNTGELFF.